This T cell receptor (beta chain) was recovered during a study of STAT5B mutations in CD4+ large granular lymphocyte leukemia. Whole-study results and caveats: Over 20% of private leukemic clonotypes occurred rarely in other patients' non-leukemic repertoires.

As concerns this clone: The target antigen is unknown.

Sequencing used immunoSEQ multiplex PCR; TCRdb keeps in-frame clones, though not all of them. The repertoire holds tens of thousands of clones, with 81% as singletons. Germline values: CDR1 ENHRY, CDR2 SYGVKD. The V end was cut by 0 bases, the J end by 1 base, with 10 bases between. This CDR3 comprises 16 residues. Material: CD4+ T cells from blood buffy coats. V usage is TRBV10-3 and J usage is TRBJ1-5; maybe TRBD1 (5 bases). This clonotype was obtained from a human donor in good health. The CDR3 loop is CAISESMGVSNQPQHF. In nucleotides, the CDR3 is TGTGCCATCAGTGAGTCGATGGGGGTAAGCAATCAGCCCCAGCATTTT.